The 21 T cell receptor beta chains given below trace back to one sample, sequenced in a study of blood T cell repertoires in COVID-19. The method was immunoSEQ multiplex PCR; TCRdb's version includes in-frame clones alone and lacks a portion of them. The data hold around 4,800 clones, with around 73% observed a single time. Source material: peripheral blood. Receptors originate from a human donor in a cohort sampled during active COVID-19.

CDR3 loop: CASKGQGSHGYTF. In nucleotides, the CDR3 is TGTGCCAGCAAGGGACAGGGATCTCATGGCTACACCTTC. V is TRBV9 and J is TRBJ1-2, with 9 bases identical to TRBD1. The CDR3 has 13 residues. CDR1 and CDR2 (germline): SGDLS, YYNGEE. V gave up 6 bases and J gave up 6 bases; unmatched junction bases: 6.

The rearrangement uses TRBV19 and TRBJ1-5; tentative D call: TRBD1 (6 bases). V dropped 0 bases and J dropped 6 bases, with 9 bases sitting between them. Germline CDR1 LNHDA, CDR2 SQIVND (reference sequence). The CDR3 spans 14 residues. The CDR3 loop reads CASSIDGGLQPQHF. CDR3 nucleotide sequence: TGTGCCAGTAGTATAGATGGGGGCCTTCAGCCCCAGCATTTT.

The genes are TRBV9 and TRBJ2-7; 7 bases map to TRBD1. After removal of 4 bases from V and 5 bases from J, the junction contained 12 bases not matched to a gene. Germline assignment: CDR1 SGDLS and CDR2 YYNGEE. The CDR3 is 15 amino acids. This chain's CDR3 is CASSLRQGNGDEQYF. Written as DNA, the CDR3 is TGTGCCAGCAGCTTACGACAGGGCAACGGCGACGAGCAGTACTTC.

V is TRBV19 and J is TRBJ2-3; 9 bases agree with TRBD2. V was clipped by 8 bases and J by 5 bases; unmatched bases: 5. Looked up from germline, CDR1 is LNHDA and CDR2 is SQIVND (reference sequence). This CDR3 region has 13 residues. This chain's CDR3 is CASSRGGGDTQYF. The DNA of the CDR3 is TGTGCCAGTTCGCGGGGGGGTGGAGATACGCAGTATTTT.

The chain combines TRBV6-6 with TRBJ2-2; 8 bases map to TRBD2. This CDR3 has 17 residues. V dropped 5 bases and J dropped 1; count of bases not matched to a gene: 9. Germline CDR1 and CDR2: MNHNY and SVGAGI (reference sequence). The CDR3 DNA is TGTGCCAGCAGTCGTACCGGGGGGGGCGGGAACACCGGGGAGCTGTTTTTT. As protein: CASSRTGGGGNTGELFF.

The chain joins TRBV18 to TRBJ2-7; the D is unclear. This CDR3 comprises 14 residues. Trimming shortened V by 0 bases and J by 2 bases, and 8 bases separated the two germline ends. Germline V gives CDR1 KGHSH, CDR2 LQKENI. The CDR3 nucleotides are TGTGCCAGCTCACCACCGAGAATGACCTACGAGCAGTACTTC. Protein sequence: CASSPPRMTYEQYF.

The rearrangement links TRBV5-1 to TRBJ2-6; TRBD2 might be the D (5 bases). CDR1 and CDR2 (germline): SGHRS, YFSETQ. The length of the CDR3 is 17 residues. The ends were cut back, 0 bases at V and 0 bases at J, with 10 bases in the middle. CDR3 nucleotide sequence: TGCGCCAGCAGCTTGGTCCCGGGAACCTCTGGGGCCAACGTCCTGACTTTC. Its protein is CASSLVPGTSGANVLTF.

V usage is TRBV9 and J usage is TRBJ2-5; unclear D gene. V shed 4 bases and J shed 6 bases, with 13 bases lying between them. Per germline, CDR1 SGDLS and CDR2 YYNGEE. The CDR3 loop spans 13 amino acids. The CDR3 bases are TGTGCCAGCAGCTTAGAACCGACAAAGACCCAGTACTTC. Translating it yields CASSLEPTKTQYF. Variable domain in full (rest from reference TRBV9 and TRBJ2-5): DSGVTQTPKHLITATGQRVTLRCSPRSGDLSVYWYQQSLDQGLQFLIQYYNGEERAKGNILERFSAQQFPDLHSELNLSSLELGDSALYFCASSLEPTKTQYFGPGTRLLVL.

The V and J genes are TRBV3-1 (or the pseudogene TRBV3-2) and TRBJ2-2; D perhaps matches TRBD2 (5 bases). The CDR3 has 18 residues. Trimming left V 2 bases short and J 2 bases short, with 18 bases between. Per the germline V gene, CDR1 is LGHDT and CDR2 is YNNKEL (reference sequence). The CDR3 region is CASSQYRAHRDNTGELFF. The CDR3 region has the DNA TGTGCCAGCAGCCAATACCGGGCCCACCGGGATAACACCGGGGAGCTGTTTTTT.

This clone was found a few times. The chain combines TRBV3-1 (or the pseudogene TRBV3-2) with TRBJ2-7, with a possible D match to TRBD1 (5 bases). Germline V CDR1 and CDR2: LGHDT, YNNKEL (reference sequence). The CDR3 loop spans 14 amino acids. With 6 bases removed from V and 2 bases from J, the gap between germline ends came to 14 bases. The CDR3 coding sequence is TGTGCCAGCAGTCAATCGTCCAGGGCCTACGAGCAGTACTTC. Residues: CASSQSSRAYEQYF.

The sample holds one count of this clone. V and J are TRBV27 and TRBJ1-5, with TRBD1 identical over 10 bases. Trimming at V came to 5 bases and at J to 5 bases, leaving 6 bases not matched to a gene. This CDR3 contains 15 residues. Looked up from germline, CDR1 is MNHEY and CDR2 is SMNVEV (reference sequence). Written as DNA, the CDR3 is TGTGCCAGCAGTCCAACGACAGGGGGCGATCAGCCCCAGCATTTT. This sequence encodes CASSPTTGGDQPQHF.

The rearrangement links TRBV20-1 to TRBJ2-7, with TRBD2 matching over 8 bases. CDR3 length: 14 residues. Germline-derived CDR1 and CDR2 are DFQATT and SNEGSKA (reference sequence). V lost 3 bases to trimming and J lost 2 bases; unmatched junction nucleotides: 6. The CDR3 nucleotides read TGCAGTGCTAGTCTCACGGGGGGGACCTACGAGCAGTACTTC. Translated: CSASLTGGTYEQYF.

The chain recombines TRBV6-5 with TRBJ1-2, with 7 bases matching TRBD1. Trimming cost V 10 bases and J 6 bases; bases outside gene matches: 11. CDR1 MNHEY and CDR2 SVGAGI come from the germline V gene. This CDR3 is 13 amino acids long. The CDR3: CATGRQGLNGYTF. DNA of the CDR3: TGTGCCACCGGGAGACAGGGATTAAATGGCTACACCTTC.

The V call is TRBV6-1, the J call TRBJ1-4, with 9 nucleotides matching TRBD1. Trimming removed 1 base from V and 8 bases from J; junction bases left unmatched: 8. CDR3 length equals 16 residues. The germline CDR1 and CDR2 sequences are MNHNS and SASEGT. The CDR3 DNA reads TGTGCCAGCAGTGAAGGGCAGGGACAGGGAGGAGAAAAACTGTTTTTT. This codes for CASSEGQGQGGEKLFF.

The chain links TRBV7-3 to TRBJ2-6; unclear D gene. The germline gives CDR1 SGHTA, CDR2 FQGTGA. V lost 5 bases and J 0 bases, leaving 8 bases between the germline ends. This CDR3 contains 15 residues. The chain's CDR3 is CASSLSNSGANVLTF. CDR3 DNA: TGTGCCAGCAGCCTCAGTAACTCTGGGGCCAACGTCCTGACTTTC.

This clone was recorded only once. The chain has TRBV19 and TRBJ1-5; D is perhaps TRBD1 (5 bases). The CDR3 sequence is 17 residues long. Germline V CDR1 and CDR2: LNHDA, SQIVND (reference sequence). The V end was cut by 10 bases, the J end by 2 bases, with 24 bases between. The CDR3 here is CATHPVDRGRGNQPQHF. The DNA for the CDR3 is TGTGCCACCCACCCGGTCGATAGGGGTCGGGGCAATCAGCCCCAGCATTTT.

With regard to this clone: Other DNA sequences of this sample code for an identical CDR3. V gene TRBV6-5 combines with J gene TRBJ1-1; possible D gene TRBD1, 5 bases. The germline V gene encodes CDR1 MNHEY and CDR2 SVGAGI. V was cut by 8 bases and J by 0 bases, with 13 bases left in between. The CDR3 spans 14 residues. The DNA for the CDR3 is TGTGCCAGCCGAAAGCAGGGTATGAACACTGAAGCTTTCTTT. Translated, it gives CASRKQGMNTEAFF.

This rearrangement joins TRBV7-9 to TRBJ1-2; D is unclear. The CDR3 loop spans 14 amino acids. The ends were cut back, 5 bases at V and 8 bases at J, with 18 bases in the middle. The V gene's germline CDR1 is SEHNR and CDR2 FQNEAQ (reference sequence). CDR3 coding DNA: TGTGCCAGCAGCACCGGGGTCCCAGAGTGGGGCTACACCTTC. Its translation is CASSTGVPEWGYTF.

This sequence joins TRBV30 and TRBJ2-5, with TRBD2 identical over 8 bases. The CDR3 totals 12 residues. Germline V gene lookup returns CDR1 GTSNPN and CDR2 SVGIG (reference sequence). J lost 9 bases, V lost 3 bases, and 6 bases had no gene match. CDR3 nucleotide sequence: TGTGCCTGGAGAACACTAGCGGTGGCCCAGTACTTC. Translating it yields CAWRTLAVAQYF.

The chain links TRBV19 to TRBJ2-5; 7 positions agree with TRBD2. V shed 3 bases and J 4 bases; nucleotides not matched to a gene: 5. The CDR3 runs 14 residues. Germline CDR1 reads LNHDA; CDR2 reads SQIVND (reference sequence). The CDR3 nucleotides are TGTGCCAGTAGTATCCGACTAGCTTCAGAGACCCAGTACTTC. It yields the protein CASSIRLASETQYF. Based on the CDR3 plus reference TRBV19 and TRBJ2-5, the full variable domain is DGGITQSPKYLFRKEGQNVTLSCEQNLNHDAMYWYRQDPGQGLRLIYYSQIVNDFQKGDIAEGYSVSREKKESFPLTVTSAQKNPTAFYLCASSIRLASETQYFGPGTRLLVL.

This clone has more than one count but fewer than ten. The chain joins TRBV2 to TRBJ2-7, with D tentatively TRBD1 (6 bases). CDR3 length: 15 amino acids. Trimming pared 11 bases from V and 3 bases from J, leaving 23 bases between. Germline CDR1 and CDR2: SNHLY and FYNNEI. This CDR3 reads CAGLLDGSGVYEQYF. CDR3 in DNA: TGTGCCGGACTCCTGGACGGTTCAGGGGTCTACGAGCAGTACTTC.